This T cell receptor beta chain was profiled in a study of T cells after yellow fever vaccination. Study-wide background: Researchers used SMART-Seq v4 Ultra Low Input to prepare fractions that had low cell numbers.

The TCR cDNA carried a universal primer site and UMIs from 5'RACE template switching. TCRdb re-called the 5' RACE reads with MiXCR, one entry per CDR3 protein. Among 200,000 to 300,000 distinct CDR3 sequences listed, 6.7% were seen once. Whole-study results and caveats: The booster saw the reappearance of most primary-vaccination clones (nearly 98% CD4, 88% CD8). Secondary responses were weaker yet peaked faster, day 5 versus 15.

Germline V gene data show CDR1 as LNHDA and CDR2 as SQIVND (reference sequence). CDR3 length equals 15 residues. Unmatched junction bases numbered 9, after V lost 5 bases and J lost 5 bases. This clonotype was seen only a few times. Antigen specificity is unknown. The chain joins TRBV19 to TRBJ2-7; 10 bases align to TRBD1. The specimen was CD4+ T cells sorted from PBMCs, collected on the day of the yellow fever booster vaccination. The clonotype comes from a man younger than 45 who received the YFV17D yellow fever vaccine. CDR3 in amino acids: CASSAPGQGNNEQYF. The CDR3 nucleotides are TGTGCCAGTAGTGCCCCGGGACAGGGGAACAACGAGCAGTACTTC.